This T cell receptor beta chain comes out of a study of cytomegalovirus exposure and HLA in healthy donors. Details on this clone: Its antigen remains unidentified.

Amplification used 60 Vbeta primers and 13 Jbeta primers. Data came from immunoSEQ multiplex PCR; TCRdb stores just in-frame clones and leaves some out. The repertoire holds 150,000 to 200,000 clones, with approximately 72% as singletons. General study results and limits: Many donors shared some public TCRs, even though most TCR sequences were rare. In an earlier analysis, productive rearrangement rates for most beta V segments clustered near 87% or 30%.

The CDR3 contains 15 residues. The germline CDR1 and CDR2 sequences are MGHRA and YSYEKL. V lost 5 bases to trimming and J lost 8 bases; unmatched junction nucleotides: 9. V is TRBV4-1 and J is TRBJ2-1, with TRBD1 identical over 10 bases. The sequence came from a man over 45 in good health and CMV-seronegative. The sample taken for sequencing was PBMCs. The CDR3 region is CASSAPGQGKDEQFF. The CDR3 DNA sequence: TGCGCCAGCAGCGCACCGGGACAGGGGAAGGATGAGCAGTTCTTC.